This passage covers 24 T cell receptor beta chains from one sample sequenced in a study of blood T cell repertoires in COVID-19. Only in-frame clones appear in the TCRdb table, and some are missing; sequencing was by immunoSEQ multiplex PCR. The data show some 270,000 clones, around 91% seen once. The sequencing input was peripheral blood. These receptors all come from an older woman with COVID-19, enrolled during active disease.

The J gene is TRBJ2-7, the V gene TRBV7-2; the match to TRBD2 covers 11 bases. Per the germline V gene, CDR1 is SGHTA and CDR2 is FQGNSA. This CDR3 spans 15 amino acids. J was trimmed by 3 bases and V by 2 bases; bases with no gene match: 3. The CDR3 sequence: CASSLSSGGFYEQYF. The CDR3 nucleotides read TGTGCCAGCAGCTTATCTAGCGGGGGGTTCTACGAGCAGTACTTC.

The chain joins TRBV6-2 or TRBV6-3 to TRBJ2-7, with a possible D match to TRBD2 (6 bases). The CDR3 sequence is 17 residues long. Trimming stripped 5 bases from V and 3 bases from J, with 23 bases between. CDR1 and CDR2 (germline): MNHEY, SVGEGT. CDR3 DNA: TGTGCCAGCAGTACCACCCCGGGACTCCCGCGGGGCTACGAGCAGTACTTC. Encoded protein: CASSTTPGLPRGYEQYF.

The chain has TRBV7-9 and TRBJ2-2; D is unclear. The V and J ends lost 0 bases and 1 base respectively, with 15 bases between them. In germline, CDR1 is SEHNR, CDR2 FQNEAQ (reference sequence). This CDR3 region has 18 residues. The CDR3 sequence: CASSLALRFRENTGELFF. The CDR3 coding sequence is TGTGCCAGCAGCTTAGCGCTAAGATTTCGAGAGAACACCGGGGAGCTGTTTTTT. Supplemented by reference TRBV7-9 and TRBJ2-2, the full variable domain reads DTGVSQNPRHKITKRGQNVTFRCDPISEHNRLYWYRQTLGQGPEFLTYFQNEAQLEKSRLLSDRFSAERPKGSFSTLEIQRTEQGDSAMYLCASSLALRFRENTGELFFGEGSRLTVL.

The chain employs TRBV15 and TRBJ1-2; D remains ambiguous. The CDR3 contains 13 residues. With 0 bases removed from V and 8 bases from J, the gap between germline ends came to 10 bases. The germline CDR1 and CDR2 sequences are LNHNV and YYDKDF (reference sequence). CDR3 loop: CATSRDDLGGYTF. In nucleotides, the CDR3 is TGTGCCACCAGCAGAGACGATTTGGGCGGCTACACCTTC.

The chain joins TRBV19 to TRBJ1-5; 7 bases line up with TRBD1. The V and J ends lost 2 bases and 6 bases, in that order; junction bases with no gene match: 1. The CDR3 covers 13 residues. The germline V gene has CDR1 LNHDA and CDR2 SQIVND (reference sequence). This CDR3 is CASSIQGGQPQHF. As DNA, the CDR3 is TGTGCCAGTAGTATACAGGGGGGTCAGCCCCAGCATTTT.

The gene calls are TRBV5-1 and TRBJ1-1; D unclear. The CDR3 totals 15 residues. V shed 1 base and J shed 4 bases, with 14 bases lying between them. From germline, CDR1 is SGHRS and CDR2 YFSETQ. CDR3 coding DNA: TGCGCCAGCAGCTTGAGTATCCAGGTGGGCACTGAAGCTTTCTTT. It translates to CASSLSIQVGTEAFF. Full variable domain (missing parts from reference TRBV5-1 and TRBJ1-1): KAGVTQTPRYLIKTRGQQVTLSCSPISGHRSVSWYQQTPGQGLQFLFEYFSETQRNKGNFPGRFSGRQFSNSRSEMNVSTLELGDSALYLCASSLSIQVGTEAFFGQGTRLTVV.

V gene TRBV5-1 combines with J gene TRBJ1-3; tentative D call: TRBD1 (5 bases). Trimming stripped 1 base from V and 1 base from J, with 12 bases between. Germline-derived CDR1 and CDR2 are SGHRS and YFSETQ. The CDR3 length is 16 residues. The CDR3 loop is CASSLIFGGSGNTIYF. In nucleotides, the CDR3 is TGCGCCAGCAGCTTGATTTTCGGGGGTTCTGGAAACACCATATATTTT.

The chain employs TRBV4-2 and TRBJ1-4; unclear D gene. Germline CDR1 LGHNA, CDR2 YNFKEQ. Trimming removed 1 base at V and 8 bases at J, with 8 bases between. The CDR3 covers 13 residues. CDR3 in DNA: TGTGCCAGCAGCCAAGTGGCAGAAGAAAAACTGTTTTTT. It translates to CASSQVAEEKLFF.

Only one count was recorded for this clone. The V call is TRBV7-9, the J call TRBJ2-7, with a possible D match to TRBD1 (6 bases). The CDR3 is 14 amino acids. Germline CDR1 and CDR2: SEHNR and FQNEAQ (reference sequence). Deletions cut 8 bases from V and 1 base from J, with 15 bases between. The CDR3, as DNA: TGTGCCAGCTCCCTCGACAGGTTGTCCTACGAGCAGTACTTC. Amino acids: CASSLDRLSYEQYF.

This chain joins TRBV18 and TRBJ1-1; 10 bases fit TRBD1. The germline V gene encodes CDR1 KGHSH and CDR2 LQKENI. Trimming took 2 bases from V and 1 from J; bases not matched to a gene: 10. This CDR3 contains 18 residues. The CDR3 here is CASSPIGATGGANTEAFF. CDR3 nucleotide sequence: TGTGCCAGCTCACCAATTGGCGCGACAGGGGGCGCGAACACTGAAGCTTTCTTT.

The chain joins TRBV15 to TRBJ1-2; tentatively, D is TRBD1 (5 bases). The CDR3 totals 14 residues. Deletions cut 0 bases from V and 7 bases from J, with 12 bases between. CDR1 LNHNV and CDR2 YYDKDF come from the germline V gene (reference sequence). CDR3 sequence reads: CATSRDPGVGGYTF. Here the CDR3 DNA reads TGTGCCACCAGCAGAGATCCGGGGGTCGGTGGCTACACCTTC.

The rearrangement uses TRBV21-1 and TRBJ1-2; the table gives TRBD1 as D, unverified against the DNA. TRBV21-1 is a known pseudogene. The CDR3 has 12 amino acids. In nucleotides, the CDR3 is TGTGCCAGCAATAACAGGGAAACTGGCTACACCTTC. Encoded protein: CASNNRETGYTF.

The J gene is TRBJ2-5, the V gene TRBV5-6, with unresolved D. The CDR3 length is 13 residues. The germline V gene has CDR1 SGHDT and CDR2 YYEEEE. The V end was cut by 4 bases, the J end by 5 bases, with 12 bases between. The CDR3 sequence: CASSAHPVETQYF. Here the CDR3 DNA reads TGTGCCAGCAGCGCACACCCTGTCGAGACCCAGTACTTC.

The rearrangement links TRBV19 to TRBJ2-2; TRBD2 is a possible D gene (7 bases). V was pared by 9 bases and J by 6 bases, with 23 bases between. The CDR3 is made up of 16 amino acids. CDR1 is LNHDA, CDR2 SQIVND, per germline (reference sequence). The CDR3 DNA sequence: TGTGCCAGGTTAGGGGGGGCGCGTAGGTGGTCCGGGGAGCTGTTTTTT. Translated, it gives CARLGGARRWSGELFF.

V and J are TRBV5-4 and TRBJ1-1; no clear D. CDR3 size: 13 residues. V dropped 1 base and J dropped 5 bases, with 9 bases sitting between them. CDR1 SGHNT and CDR2 YYREEE come from the germline V gene (reference sequence). CDR3: CASSLLVRTEAFF. The CDR3 region has the DNA TGTGCCAGCAGCTTGCTTGTGAGGACTGAAGCTTTCTTT.

This chain uses TRBV11-2 with TRBJ1-2; no clear D gene. Looked up from germline, CDR1 is SGHAT and CDR2 is FQNNGV. This CDR3 has 15 amino acids. Trimming removed 1 base at V and 4 bases at J, with 13 bases between. CDR3 in DNA: TGTGCCAGCAGCTTAGGATCCAGGCAAGGCTATGGCTACACCTTC. Its protein product is CASSLGSRQGYGYTF.

The chain couples TRBV19 to TRBJ1-5, with unresolved D. This CDR3 is built from 13 residues. Germline V gives CDR1 LNHDA, CDR2 SQIVND (reference sequence). V lost 2 bases and J 4 bases, leaving 6 bases between the germline ends. The CDR3 reads CASSIYGNQPQHF. For the CDR3, the DNA is TGTGCCAGTAGTATATACGGGAATCAGCCCCAGCATTTT.

This clone was picked up one time. CDR3 coding DNA: TGTGCCGCAAGAAGGGGGGGAAGTCATACTGAAGCTTTCTTT. Translation gives CAARRGGSHTEAFF. The chain is built from TRBV7-2 and TRBJ1-1; tentatively, D is TRBD1 (6 bases). The CDR3 sequence is 14 residues long. Trimming took 11 bases from V and 5 from J, leaving 21 bases between them. Germline assignment: CDR1 SGHTA and CDR2 FQGNSA. The complete variable domain, with remaining parts taken from reference TRBV7-2 and TRBJ1-1, reads GAGVSQSPSNKVTEKGKDVELRCDPISGHTALYWYRQSLGQGLEFLIYFQGNSAPDKSGLPSDRFSAERTGGSVSTLTIQRTQQEDSAVYLCAARRGGSHTEAFFGQGTRLTVV.

This clone was recorded once. This same CDR3 is encoded by further DNA sequences in the sample. The V call is TRBV19, the J call TRBJ1-4; the D is unclear. Germline V CDR1 and CDR2: LNHDA, SQIVND (reference sequence). Trimming took 1 base from V and 1 from J, leaving 7 bases between them. CDR3 length: 15 amino acids. CDR3 region: CASSIARRTNEKLFF. In DNA form, the CDR3 reads TGTGCCAGTAGTATAGCCCGGAGAACTAATGAAAAACTGTTTTTT. Full variable domain (rest looked up from reference TRBV19 and TRBJ1-4): DGGITQSPKYLFRKEGQNVTLSCEQNLNHDAMYWYRQDPGQGLRLIYYSQIVNDFQKGDIAEGYSVSREKKESFPLTVTSAQKNPTAFYLCASSIARRTNEKLFFGSGTQLSVL.

The rearrangement joins TRBV19 to TRBJ1-2, with 11 nucleotides matching TRBD1. Germline trimming cut 5 bases from V and 6 bases from J; bases unmatched to any gene: 11. CDR1 is LNHDA, CDR2 SQIVND, per germline (reference sequence). CDR3 length equals 16 residues. CDR3 amino acids: CASSDGQGARYNGYTF. CDR3 sequence (DNA): TGTGCCAGTAGTGACGGACAGGGGGCTCGGTATAATGGCTACACCTTC. The full variable domain, rest sourced from reference TRBV19 and TRBJ1-2, is DGGITQSPKYLFRKEGQNVTLSCEQNLNHDAMYWYRQDPGQGLRLIYYSQIVNDFQKGDIAEGYSVSREKKESFPLTVTSAQKNPTAFYLCASSDGQGARYNGYTFGSGTRLTVV.

The chain carries TRBV28 and TRBJ2-1; 7 bases line up with TRBD2. Germline lookup yields CDR1 MDHEN and CDR2 SYDVKM. J gave up 7 bases and V 7 bases, and 13 bases lay outside the gene matches. The CDR3 is 15 amino acids. The CDR3 reads CASTGAGVGGNEQFF. The CDR3 DNA reads TGTGCCAGCACCGGTGCGGGGGTAGGTGGAAATGAGCAGTTCTTC.

This clone is a singleton in its sample. The V and J genes are TRBV27 and TRBJ1-2, with a tentative D call TRBD1 (5 bases). This CDR3 has 14 residues. The V end was cut by 1 base, the J end by 4 bases, with 10 bases between. In germline, CDR1 is MNHEY, CDR2 SMNVEV (reference sequence). The CDR3 protein is CASSLLRGGYGYTF. CDR3 DNA sequence: TGTGCCAGCAGTTTATTGAGGGGAGGCTATGGCTACACCTTC.

The V and J genes are TRBV5-4 and TRBJ2-1; TRBD2 agrees at 12 bases. The CDR3 contains 16 residues. V trimming: 1 base; J trimming: 6 bases; junction bases outside the gene matches: 5. The germline V gene has CDR1 SGHNT and CDR2 YYREEE (reference sequence). The CDR3 loop is CASSLYLAGGPNEQFF. Here the CDR3 DNA reads TGTGCCAGCAGCTTGTACCTAGCGGGGGGGCCCAATGAGCAGTTCTTC.

This clone was detected only a few times. The chain employs TRBV7-9 and TRBJ1-1; 10 positions agree with TRBD1. The V gene's germline CDR1 is SEHNR and CDR2 FQNEAQ (reference sequence). The CDR3 length is 14 residues. The ends lost 4 bases at V and 7 bases at J; junction bases unmatched: 6. In nucleotides, the CDR3 is TGTGCCAGCAGCTCAGGGACAGGGGCTATTGAAGCTTTCTTT. Translation gives CASSSGTGAIEAFF. The variable domain in full, completed from reference TRBV7-9 and TRBJ1-1, reads DTGVSQNPRHKITKRGQNVTFRCDPISEHNRLYWYRQTLGQGPEFLTYFQNEAQLEKSRLLSDRFSAERPKGSFSTLEIQRTEQGDSAMYLCASSSGTGAIEAFFGQGTRLTVV.